These 21 T cell receptor beta chains came from one sample sequenced in a study of blood T cell repertoires in COVID-19 (TCRdb year 2020). The library was made by the immunoSEQ multiplex PCR assay. This immuneACCESS table, as held by TCRdb, lists in-frame sequences with V and J called but not all clones. Of the missing ones, under half trace to an unresolved V gene in checked studies; the others have no known cause. The sample table holds roughly 74,000 clones, of which nearly 90% were seen once. Clones ranked in the top ten supply around 2.8% of the sample. Specimen: peripheral blood. These receptor sequences come from a man in his 70s with active or convalescent COVID-19.

The chain couples TRBV7-3 to TRBJ2-1, with 10 bases matching TRBD2. The CDR3 sequence is 15 residues long. The V segment lost 5 bases and the J segment 5 bases; nucleotides outside the gene matches: 6. Germline V lookup: CDR1 SGHTA, CDR2 FQGTGA. The chain's CDR3 is CASSHGLAAHNEQFF. In DNA form, the CDR3 reads TGTGCCAGCAGCCACGGACTAGCGGCCCACAATGAGCAGTTCTTC.

In this sample, this clone turned up a few times. J is TRBJ2-2 and V is TRBV2, with 8 bases aligning to TRBD2. V shed 4 bases, J shed 5 bases, and the junction held 6 bases outside the gene matches. The CDR3 length is 15 residues. Per the germline V gene, CDR1 is SNHLY and CDR2 is FYNNEI. CDR3 in DNA: TGTGCCAGCAGTGTTCGGGGGGGCGGAACCGGGGAGCTGTTTTTT. It codes for CASSVRGGGTGELFF. Using reference TRBV2 and TRBJ2-2 for the parts outside the CDR3, the full variable domain is EPEVTQTPSHQVTQMGQEVILRCVPISNHLYFYWYRQILGQKVEFLVSFYNNEISEKSEIFDDQFSVERPDGSNFTLKIRSTKLEDSAMYFCASSVRGGGTGELFFGEGSRLTVL.

V and J are TRBV19 and TRBJ1-4, with a possible D match to TRBD1 (6 bases). Germline values: CDR1 LNHDA, CDR2 SQIVND (reference sequence). CDR3 length: 17 residues. Trimming shortened V by 2 bases and J by 7 bases, and 20 bases separated the two germline ends. CDR3 residues: CASSIIGGHGHGEKLFF. DNA of the CDR3: TGTGCCAGTAGTATAATCGGGGGGCATGGACATGGTGAAAAACTGTTTTTT.

The chain recombines TRBV27 with TRBJ1-6, with D unclear. This CDR3 has 14 amino acids. Trimming took off 5 bases at V and 0 bases at J, with 5 bases between the two ends. Germline CDR1 and CDR2: MNHEY and SMNVEV (reference sequence). CDR3 nucleotide sequence: TGTGCCAGCAGTCCGAGCTCCTATAATTCACCCCTCCACTTT. Translating it yields CASSPSSYNSPLHF.

The chain uses TRBV19 and TRBJ1-6, with 8 bases identical to TRBD1. CDR1 and CDR2 (germline): LNHDA, SQIVND (reference sequence). V lost 7 bases and J lost 7; bases outside the gene matches: 9. The CDR3 is 15 amino acids. The CDR3 reads CASTPSDRANSPLHF. Written as DNA, the CDR3 is TGTGCCAGTACTCCCTCGGACAGGGCAAATTCACCCCTCCACTTT. The full variable domain, rest sourced from reference TRBV19 and TRBJ1-6, is DGGITQSPKYLFRKEGQNVTLSCEQNLNHDAMYWYRQDPGQGLRLIYYSQIVNDFQKGDIAEGYSVSREKKESFPLTVTSAQKNPTAFYLCASTPSDRANSPLHFGNGTRLTVT.

The chain employs TRBV19 and TRBJ2-7, with D possibly TRBD1 on 6 matching bases. V lost 5 bases and J lost 4, with 15 bases in between. This CDR3 has 14 residues. Germline values: CDR1 LNHDA, CDR2 SQIVND (reference sequence). The CDR3 spells CASSPGQFNYEQYF. The DNA of the CDR3 is TGTGCCAGTAGTCCCGGACAGTTCAATTACGAGCAGTACTTC.

V gene TRBV3-1 (or the pseudogene TRBV3-2) combines with J gene TRBJ2-5, with a possible D match to TRBD1 (6 bases). The germline CDR1 and CDR2 sequences are LGHDT and YNNKEL (reference sequence). Trimming shortened V by 3 bases and J by 1 base, and 9 bases separated the two germline ends. This CDR3 has 14 residues. Written as DNA, the CDR3 is TGTGCCAGCAGCCAGAGGACAGTCCAAGAGACCCAGTACTTC. It encodes CASSQRTVQETQYF.

The J gene is TRBJ2-3, the V gene TRBV2; maybe TRBD2 (6 bases). Germline loops: CDR1 SNHLY, CDR2 FYNNEI. CDR3 size: 13 residues. The V end was cut by 7 bases, the J end by 4 bases, with 12 bases between. The chain's CDR3 is CASTEGLADTQYF. DNA for the CDR3: TGTGCCAGCACCGAGGGACTGGCAGATACGCAGTATTTT.

The chain carries TRBV19 and TRBJ1-4; TRBD1 matches at 11 bases. This CDR3 contains 14 residues. In germline, CDR1 is LNHDA, CDR2 SQIVND (reference sequence). Trimming removed 9 bases from V and 5 bases from J; junction bases left unmatched: 5. CDR3 protein: CASRDRGWNEKLFF. Here the CDR3 DNA reads TGTGCCAGCCGGGACAGGGGGTGGAATGAAAAACTGTTTTTT.

This clone was seen just once. The chain uses TRBV28 and TRBJ2-1; 9 bases are a match to TRBD1. Losses at the gene ends were 6 bases for V and 1 base for J; bases not matched to a gene: 4. The CDR3 consists of 15 residues. Germline values: CDR1 MDHEN, CDR2 SYDVKM. The CDR3 nucleotides are TGTGCCAGCAGAAGACAGGGGGGGTCCTACAATGAGCAGTTCTTC. Translation gives CASRRQGGSYNEQFF.

The CDR3 loop is CASSSWDSSSGNTIYF. DNA for the CDR3: TGTGCCAGCAGCTCGTGGGACAGTAGCTCTGGAAACACCATATATTTT. This chain uses TRBV7-9 with TRBJ1-3; TRBD1 agrees at 7 bases. Germline loops: CDR1 SEHNR, CDR2 FQNEAQ (reference sequence). This CDR3 is built from 16 residues. Trimming took 4 bases from V and 0 from J; bases not matched to a gene: 6.

This rearrangement joins TRBV18 to TRBJ2-1; 7 bases are a match to TRBD1. Trimming cost V 2 bases and J 0 bases; bases outside gene matches: 4. The CDR3 spans 16 residues. CDR1 is KGHSH, CDR2 LQKENI, per germline. CDR3 amino acids: CASSPMDRSSYNEQFF. CDR3 bases: TGTGCCAGCTCACCAATGGACAGGAGCTCCTACAATGAGCAGTTCTTC. Using reference TRBV18 and TRBJ2-1 for the parts outside the CDR3, the full variable domain is NAGVMQNPRHLVRRRGQEARLRCSPMKGHSHVYWYRQLPEEGLKFMVYLQKENIIDESGMPKERFSAEFPKEGPSILRIQQVVRGDSAAYFCASSPMDRSSYNEQFFGPGTRLTVL.

The CDR3 loop is CASIGQVLYEQYF. CDR3 nucleotide sequence: TGTGCCAGCATCGGACAGGTCTTGTACGAGCAGTACTTC. The chain joins TRBV6-4 to TRBJ2-7, with 7 nucleotides matching TRBD1. The J segment lost 4 bases and the V segment lost 7 bases, leaving 7 bases of the junction unmatched. CDR1 and CDR2 from the germline V gene are MRHNA and SNTAGT. This CDR3 is built from 13 residues.

The V gene is TRBV27, the J gene TRBJ1-1; D may be TRBD1 (6 bases). CDR1 MNHEY and CDR2 SMNVEV come from the germline V gene (reference sequence). V lost 8 bases and J 10 bases, leaving 23 bases between the germline ends. The CDR3 spans 14 residues. CDR3 protein: CASAPPGTQSAAFF. As DNA, the CDR3 is TGTGCCAGCGCCCCCCCCGGGACACAGTCCGCAGCTTTCTTT.

The chain combines TRBV27 with TRBJ2-7; TRBD1 agrees at 7 bases. The CDR3 spans 13 residues. Germline V lookup: CDR1 MNHEY, CDR2 SMNVEV (reference sequence). Germline trimming cut 5 bases from V and 3 bases from J; bases unmatched to any gene: 4. The CDR3 DNA reads TGTGCCAGCAGTCCCGACAGGGTCTACGAGCAGTACTTC. Its protein product is CASSPDRVYEQYF.

The chain has TRBV28 and TRBJ1-5; D is possibly TRBD1 (5 bases). The V end lost 6 bases, the J end lost 5 bases, and 17 bases lay between the germline ends. The CDR3 totals 15 residues. CDR1 is MDHEN and CDR2 is SYDVKM in the germline V gene. This CDR3 is CASSVLGGRDQPQHF. For the CDR3, the DNA is TGTGCCAGCAGCGTTTTGGGGGGACGGGATCAGCCCCAGCATTTT.

V and J are TRBV25-1 and TRBJ2-1; D perhaps matches TRBD2 (6 bases). The germline V and J ends were trimmed by 3 bases and 9 bases, with 12 bases remaining between them. Per germline, CDR1 MGHDK and CDR2 SYGVNS. The CDR3 is made up of 13 amino acids. CDR3 in amino acids: CASSDHGLREQFF. The CDR3 nucleotides are TGTGCCAGCAGTGATCACGGACTACGTGAGCAGTTCTTC.

The chain links TRBV3-1 (or the pseudogene TRBV3-2) to TRBJ2-7; 8 bases line up with TRBD2. Germline CDR1 LGHDT, CDR2 YNNKEL (reference sequence). This CDR3 region has 14 residues. The trim removed 3 bases at V and 5 bases at J, leaving 6 bases unmatched. The CDR3: CASSHTSGSNEQYF. CDR3 coding DNA: TGTGCCAGCAGCCACACTAGCGGTTCCAACGAGCAGTACTTC.

V usage is TRBV24-1 and J usage is TRBJ1-1; TRBD1 matches at 8 bases. Germline CDR1 is KGHDR and CDR2 is SFDVKD. Germline trimming cut 7 bases from V and 3 bases from J; bases unmatched to any gene: 6. The CDR3 is 14 amino acids. The CDR3 DNA reads TGTGCCACCAGGCCTTCAGGGGGCCACACTGAAGCTTTCTTT. Its protein is CATRPSGGHTEAFF.

The CDR3 sequence is CATSRDGGGQQFF. DNA of the CDR3: TGTGCCACCAGCAGAGATGGCGGGGGCCAGCAGTTCTTC. This chain connects TRBV15 to TRBJ2-1; D may be TRBD2 (7 bases). Germline values: CDR1 LNHNV, CDR2 YYDKDF (reference sequence). V shed 0 bases and J shed 11 bases, with 11 bases lying between them. This CDR3 comprises 13 residues.

This chain joins TRBV4-1 and TRBJ1-2; 8 bases line up with TRBD1. V lost 2 bases and J lost 2; bases outside the gene matches: 7. The CDR3 contains 16 residues. CDR1 MGHRA and CDR2 YSYEKL come from the germline V gene. The CDR3 sequence is CASSQLWTGTNYGYTF. The CDR3, as DNA: TGCGCCAGCAGCCAACTCTGGACAGGGACAAACTATGGCTACACCTTC.